This T cell receptor beta chain emerged from a study of blood T cells in healthy people across ages. Study-level results: Long-lived and aged donors differed, with more naive CD4+ cells and higher diversity in the long-lived.

A second about 6 to 12 cycle PCR used barcoded and J-beta primers. TCRdb recomputed calls from the 5' RACE reads with MiXCR, one row per CDR3 protein. The data contain 650,000 to 1,000,000 distinct CDR3 sequences, approximately 35% of them singletons. This clonotype occurred once. Its antigen is undetermined. This clonotype was obtained from a man aged 18 to 35 in good health. The sample comprised blood.

The CDR3 is CASSLITSGADTGELFF. The CDR3 DNA reads as TGCGCCAGCAGCTTAATAACAAGTGGCGCGGACACCGGGGAGCTGTTTTTT. The gene calls are TRBV5-1 and TRBJ2-2; D is uncertain. Germline values: CDR1 SGHRS, CDR2 YFSETQ. The V end lost 2 bases, the J end lost 3 bases, and 17 bases lay between the germline ends. CDR3 length: 17 residues. Using reference TRBV5-1 and TRBJ2-2 for the parts outside the CDR3, the full variable domain is KAGVTQTPRYLIKTRGQQVTLSCSPISGHRSVSWYQQTPGQGLQFLFEYFSETQRNKGNFPGRFSGRQFSNSRSEMNVSTLELGDSALYLCASSLITSGADTGELFFGEGSRLTVL.